This TCR beta chain was sequenced in a study of T cell repertoires in cytomegalovirus infection. The wider study: CMV infection and matching HLA type were both indicated by public TCR beta signatures.

V was clipped by 5 bases and J by 5 bases, with 5 bases between them. This CDR3 comprises 11 residues. Germline V gene lookup returns CDR1 LNHDA and CDR2 SQIVND (reference sequence). Study conclusions and caveats: The cumulative frequency of public TCR beta families distinguished individuals who carried CMV together with the relevant HLA. The study found HLA-C-restricted CMV-specific TCR beta clonotypes dominating the ex vivo response.

A note on this clonotype: Its matching antigen is unknown. A much more abundant neighbour one base away suggests this may be a read error. The conserved closing phenylalanine or tryptophan is absent in this CDR3, likely reflecting a read error.

Using its own MiXCR run on the reads, TCRdb lists one record per CDR3 protein. The table lists about 180,000 distinct CDR3 sequences, around 14% of them singletons. This sequence was found in a human donor in good health (CMV status not recorded). Some clones in this sample may be carry-over from other donors' samples. The chain uses TRBV19 and TRBJ2-3; D gene uncertain. Sequencing was carried out using PBMCs. The CDR3: CASSLRDTQYL. CDR3 nucleotide sequence: TGTGCCAGTAGTCTCAGAGATACGCAGTATTTA.